Following are 18 T cell receptor beta chains from one sample sequenced in a study of shared clonotypes between healthy human individuals. The data were produced by immunoSEQ multiplex PCR, yet TCRdb's version contains in-frame clones alone and is incomplete. The data contain 1 million to 1.3 million clones, approximately 78% of them singletons. Sequencing was performed on memory CD4+ T cells from PBMCs. Sample subset: CD45RA-negative fraction. These receptors came from a man between 18 and 29 years old in good health. Some clones in this sample may be carry-over from other donors' samples.

The V gene is TRBV7-7, the J gene TRBJ2-1, with unresolved D. Germline CDR1 and CDR2: SSHAT and FNYEAQ (reference sequence). V was cut by 2 bases and J by 9 bases, with 14 bases left in between. CDR3 length: 14 amino acids. The CDR3, as DNA: TGTGCCAGCAGCTTAACCACGAACCCTGGTGAGCAGTTCTTC. Translated: CASSLTTNPGEQFF. Full variable domain (rest looked up from reference TRBV7-7 and TRBJ2-1): GAGVSQSPRYKVTKRGQDVTLRCDPISSHATLYWYQQALGQGPEFLTYFNYEAQPDKSGLPSDRFSAERPEGSISTLTIQRTEQRDSAMYRCASSLTTNPGEQFFGPGTRLTVL.

This clone has more than one count but fewer than ten. A far larger clone lies a single base away; this is likely a read error. This chain links TRBV7-2 with TRBJ1-4, with 10 bases that match TRBD1. CDR3 length equals 14 residues. V was pared by 5 bases and J by 5 bases, with 2 bases of the junction left unmatched. Germline CDR1 reads SGHTA; CDR2 reads FQGNSA. The CDR3 sequence is CASSPDRGNEKLFF. DNA for the CDR3: TGTGCCAGCAGCCCGGACAGGGGGAATGAAAAACTGTTTTTT.

The rearrangement joins TRBV27 to TRBJ1-2; D remains unclear. V lost 4 bases and J lost 8, with 23 bases in between. This CDR3 spans 16 amino acids. CDR1 MNHEY and CDR2 SMNVEV come from the germline V gene (reference sequence). The CDR3 region is CASSSHNDADLGGYTF. In DNA form, the CDR3 reads TGTGCCAGCAGTTCCCATAATGACGCGGACCTCGGAGGCTACACCTTC.

This clone appeared a single time. The J gene is TRBJ2-7, the V gene TRBV4-1; D unresolved. The CDR3 totals 14 residues. Between the trimmed V and J ends, which lost 6 bases and 0 bases, there was a span of 12 bases. CDR1 and CDR2 from the germline V gene are MGHRA and YSYEKL. The CDR3: CASSPDINSYEQYF. CDR3 DNA sequence: TGCGCCAGCAGTCCCGACATAAACTCCTACGAGCAGTACTTC.

The chain uses TRBV27 and TRBJ2-5; 7 bases line up with TRBD2. CDR3 length: 14 residues. Germline CDR1 reads MNHEY; CDR2 reads SMNVEV (reference sequence). V lost 4 bases and J lost 9; bases outside the gene matches: 11. In DNA, the CDR3 is TGTGCCAGCAGTTCTGTCGGACTCGCGGGGGCCCAGTACTTC. Its protein product is CASSSVGLAGAQYF.

Only one count was recorded for this clone. The genes are TRBV5-1 and TRBJ2-3; D may be TRBD1 (5 bases). This CDR3 spans 16 amino acids. Germline V gene lookup returns CDR1 SGHRS and CDR2 YFSETQ. V lost 1 base and J lost 0, with 12 bases in between. The CDR3 here is CASSLTPTESTDTQYF. The CDR3 DNA follows: TGCGCCAGCAGCTTGACCCCGACAGAGAGCACAGATACGCAGTATTTT.

This clone occurred once. The chain uses TRBV28 and TRBJ2-2; 8 positions agree with TRBD1. This CDR3 has 16 residues. The junction had 6 bases not matched to a gene; V was cut back by 2 bases and J by 4 bases. Germline values: CDR1 MDHEN, CDR2 SYDVKM. CDR3 protein: CASSLLWTGPTGELFF. CDR3 nucleotide sequence: TGTGCCAGCAGTTTACTCTGGACAGGGCCCACCGGGGAGCTGTTTTTT.

This rearrangement joins TRBV7-8 to TRBJ2-6; D gene ambiguous. CDR1 and CDR2 (germline): SGHVS, FQNEAQ. V was trimmed by 3 bases and J by 0 bases, leaving 15 bases between them. The CDR3 is 18 residues long. The CDR3 region is CASSLSAATDSGANVLTF. As DNA, the CDR3 is TGTGCCAGCAGCTTGAGCGCTGCGACCGACTCTGGGGCCAACGTCCTGACTTTC.

This clone was observed once. The chain carries TRBV5-1 and TRBJ2-7; D is possibly TRBD1 (6 bases). CDR3 size: 15 residues. From germline, CDR1 is SGHRS and CDR2 YFSETQ. The V and J ends lost 3 bases and 1 base respectively, with 14 bases between them. The CDR3 DNA reads as TGCGCCAGCAGCTCGGACCCCGGACAGTCCTACGAGCAGTACTTC. Translating it yields CASSSDPGQSYEQYF.

Concerning this clone itself: The sample contains more than one DNA sequence encoding this CDR3. This chain joins TRBV9 and TRBJ2-3; D remains ambiguous. Per germline, CDR1 SGDLS and CDR2 YYNGEE. Trimming pared 0 bases from V and 1 base from J, leaving 3 bases between. The CDR3 is made up of 13 amino acids. CDR3 DNA sequence: TGTGCCAGCAGCGTAGCCGGCACAGATACGCAGTATTTT. Amino acids: CASSVAGTDTQYF. Using reference TRBV9 and TRBJ2-3 for the parts outside the CDR3, the full variable domain is DSGVTQTPKHLITATGQRVTLRCSPRSGDLSVYWYQQSLDQGLQFLIQYYNGEERAKGNILERFSAQQFPDLHSELNLSSLELGDSALYFCASSVAGTDTQYFGPGTRLTVL.

V usage is TRBV28 and J usage is TRBJ2-3; TRBD2 agrees at 7 bases. V lost 7 bases to trimming and J lost 10 bases; unmatched junction nucleotides: 8. Germline V gene sequence: CDR1 MDHEN, CDR2 SYDVKM. The CDR3 loop spans 12 amino acids. CDR3 nucleotides: TGTGCCAGCACCGAGGGAGGGCAGGCGCAGTATTTT. As protein: CASTEGGQAQYF.

The chain employs TRBV9 and TRBJ2-5, with TRBD1 identical over 8 bases. Germline lookup yields CDR1 SGDLS and CDR2 YYNGEE. The CDR3 consists of 15 residues. The V and J ends lost 4 bases and 2 bases, in that order; junction bases with no gene match: 7. The CDR3 nucleotides are TGTGCCAGCAGCAGACAGACAGGGGAACAAGAGACCCAGTACTTC. As protein: CASSRQTGEQETQYF. The entire variable domain, with the rest obtained from reference TRBV9 and TRBJ2-5, is as follows: DSGVTQTPKHLITATGQRVTLRCSPRSGDLSVYWYQQSLDQGLQFLIQYYNGEERAKGNILERFSAQQFPDLHSELNLSSLELGDSALYFCASSRQTGEQETQYFGPGTRLLVL.

As for this clone: This same CDR3 is encoded by further DNA sequences in the sample. The V and J genes are TRBV7-2 and TRBJ2-2; no firm D call. This CDR3 has 13 residues. Looked up from germline, CDR1 is SGHTA and CDR2 is FQGNSA. The V end lost 1 base, the J end lost 2 bases, and 2 bases lay between the germline ends. The CDR3 region has the DNA TGTGCCAGCAGCTTAGAAAACACCGGGGAGCTGTTTTTT. Translated, it gives CASSLENTGELFF.

This chain links TRBV20-1 with TRBJ2-5; D is unresolved. Per the germline V gene, CDR1 is DFQATT and CDR2 is SNEGSKA (reference sequence). This CDR3 contains 11 residues. The ends were cut back, 8 bases at V and 3 bases at J, with 10 bases in the middle. DNA of the CDR3: TGCAGTACAAATCTAAAAGAGACCCAGTACTTC. It specifies CSTNLKETQYF.

V is TRBV7-2 and J is TRBJ1-2, with D tentatively TRBD1 (6 bases). Germline lookup yields CDR1 SGHTA and CDR2 FQGNSA. This CDR3 comprises 14 residues. The germline V and J ends were trimmed by 0 bases and 8 bases, with 13 bases remaining between them. CDR3 residues: CASSLAEGRGGYTF. As DNA, the CDR3 is TGTGCCAGCAGCTTAGCGGAAGGAAGGGGGGGCTACACCTTC.

Of note for this clone: A much more abundant neighbour one base away suggests this may be a read error. CDR3: CATSPSDAYYEQCF. CDR3 nucleotides: TGTGCCACCAGCCCGTCGGACGCCTACTACGAGCAGTGCTTC. The genes are TRBV28 and TRBJ2-7; D remains unclear. The CDR3 totals 14 residues. Per the germline V gene, CDR1 is MDHEN and CDR2 is SYDVKM.

The chain uses TRBV25-1 and TRBJ2-2; TRBD2 might be the D (5 bases). The CDR3 sequence is 14 residues long. V lost 4 bases, J lost 4 bases, and 10 bases lay in between. Germline V gene lookup returns CDR1 MGHDK and CDR2 SYGVNS. The CDR3 loop is CASSVPSGTGELFF. The CDR3 region has the DNA TGTGCCAGCAGTGTACCCAGCGGCACCGGGGAGCTGTTTTTT.

The table lists this clone with a few counts. The chain employs TRBV27 and TRBJ2-4; 12 bases map to TRBD2. V lost 5 bases, J lost 6 bases, and 5 bases stayed unmatched. The CDR3 is 15 amino acids. CDR1 MNHEY and CDR2 SMNVEV come from the germline V gene (reference sequence). CDR3 nucleotides: TGTGCCAGCAGTACACGGACTAGCGGGATAAACATTCAGTACTTC. This encodes CASSTRTSGINIQYF.